This TCR beta chain comes out of a study of shared clonotypes between healthy human individuals. Using immunoSEQ multiplex PCR, the repertoire was profiled, and TCRdb retains in-frame clones only, with some absent. The repertoire holds around 2,000,000 clones, with about 95% as singletons. Deletions cut 4 bases from V and 14 bases from J, with 12 bases between. This CDR3 region has 11 residues. The germline V gene encodes CDR1 GTSNPN and CDR2 SVGIG (reference sequence). CD8 cells classed as naive were CD45RO-negative and positively selected for CCR7, excluding terminally differentiated effector memory CD45RA+ cells.

The chain couples TRBV30 to TRBJ1-6; a possible D gene is TRBD1 (5 bases). The receptor comes from a man in his late teens or twenties in good health. Sequencing was carried out using naive CD8+ T cells sorted from blood. DNA for the CDR3: TGTGCCTGGACGGAGAAGGGGACCCTCCACTTT. This encodes CAWTEKGTLHF.